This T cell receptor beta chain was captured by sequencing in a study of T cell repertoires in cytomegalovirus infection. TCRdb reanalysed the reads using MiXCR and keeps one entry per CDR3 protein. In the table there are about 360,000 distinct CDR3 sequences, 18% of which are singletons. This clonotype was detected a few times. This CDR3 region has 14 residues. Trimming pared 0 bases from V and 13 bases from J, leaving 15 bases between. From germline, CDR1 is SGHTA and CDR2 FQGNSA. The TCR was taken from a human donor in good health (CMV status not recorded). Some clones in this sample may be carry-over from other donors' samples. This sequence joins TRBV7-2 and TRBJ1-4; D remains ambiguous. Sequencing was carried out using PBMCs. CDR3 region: CASSLALGAPGLFF. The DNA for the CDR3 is TGTGCCAGCAGCTTAGCACTGGGCGCCCCGGGACTGTTTTTT.